The source of this T cell receptor (beta chain) is a study of beta chain features in type 1 diabetes. Whole-study context: Examined across all samples were around 110,000,000 sorted cells. Study conclusions and caveats: A definitive answer on HLA type influencing TCRB rearrangement was not reached here.

The germline V gene has CDR1 SGHAT and CDR2 FQNNGV. V trimming: 2 bases; J trimming: 4 bases; junction bases outside the gene matches: 5. The CDR3 runs 15 residues. This clone was detected a few times. What it recognizes is unknown. The isolated RNA, all of it, was reverse transcribed, so expressed TCRB transcripts were what got sequenced. This table comes from immunoSEQ multiplex PCR, and its TCRdb copy is limited to in-frame clones, with some not included. The table includes under 900,000 clones, around a sixth detected once. The sequenced material came from naive CD4+ T cells from blood. This sequence joins TRBV11-2 and TRBJ2-7, with 10 bases matching TRBD2. The clonotype comes from a woman younger than 30 in good health. The CDR3 DNA follows: TGTGCCAGCAGCTTATCCCCGACTAGCGGGTACGAGCAGTACTTC. Its protein product is CASSLSPTSGYEQYF.